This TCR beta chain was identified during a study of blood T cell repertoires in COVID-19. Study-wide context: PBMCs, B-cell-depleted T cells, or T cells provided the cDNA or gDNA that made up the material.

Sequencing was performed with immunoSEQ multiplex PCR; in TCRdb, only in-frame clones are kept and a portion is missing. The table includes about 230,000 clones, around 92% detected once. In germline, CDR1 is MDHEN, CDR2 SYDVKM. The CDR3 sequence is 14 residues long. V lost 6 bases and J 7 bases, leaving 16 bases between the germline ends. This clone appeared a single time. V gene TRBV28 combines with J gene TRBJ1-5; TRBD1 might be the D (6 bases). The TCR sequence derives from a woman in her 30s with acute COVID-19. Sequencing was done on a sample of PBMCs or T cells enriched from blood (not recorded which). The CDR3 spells CASSITGPSQPQHF. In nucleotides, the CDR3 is TGTGCCAGCAGCATCACAGGGCCCAGCCAGCCCCAGCATTTT.